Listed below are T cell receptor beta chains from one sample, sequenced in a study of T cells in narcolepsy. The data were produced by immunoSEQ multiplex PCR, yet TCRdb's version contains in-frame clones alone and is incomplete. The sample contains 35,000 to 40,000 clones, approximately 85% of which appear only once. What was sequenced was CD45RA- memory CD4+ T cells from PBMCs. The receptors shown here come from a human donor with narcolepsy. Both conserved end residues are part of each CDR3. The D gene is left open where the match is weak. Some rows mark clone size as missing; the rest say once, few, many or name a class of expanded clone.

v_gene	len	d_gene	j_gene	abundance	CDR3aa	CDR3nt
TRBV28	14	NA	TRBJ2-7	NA	CASSPTGTFDEQYF	TGTGCCAGCAGCCCCACAGGGACGTTCGACGAGCAGTACTTC
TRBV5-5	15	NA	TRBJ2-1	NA	CASSLASGTYNEQFF	TGTGCCAGCAGCTTGGCATCGGGTACGTACAATGAGCAGTTCTTC
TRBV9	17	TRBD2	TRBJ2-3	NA	CASSLGLAGSGTDTQYF	TGTGCCAGCAGCCTTGGACTAGCGGGGAGCGGCACAGATACGCAGTATTTT
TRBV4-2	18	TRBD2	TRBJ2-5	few	CASSQLASGGPMGETQYF	TGTGCCAGCAGCCAATTGGCTAGCGGGGGGCCTATGGGGGAGACCCAGTACTTC
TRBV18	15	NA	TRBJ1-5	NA	CASSQQARGNQPQHF	TGTGCCAGCTCGCAACAGGCGAGGGGCAATCAGCCCCAGCATTTT
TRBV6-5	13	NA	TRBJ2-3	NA	CASTASSTDTQYF	TGTGCCAGCACGGCTTCTAGCACAGATACGCAGTATTTT
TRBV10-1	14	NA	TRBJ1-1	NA	CASSQQQGVGEAFF	TGCGCCAGCAGCCAACAACAGGGCGTAGGTGAAGCTTTCTTT
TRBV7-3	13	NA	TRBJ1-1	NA	CASRLQGNTEAFF	TGTGCCAGCCGATTACAGGGGAACACTGAAGCTTTCTTT
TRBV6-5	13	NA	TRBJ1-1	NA	CAAQGSSGGEAFF	TGTGCCGCGCAGGGGAGTTCTGGAGGTGAAGCTTTCTTT
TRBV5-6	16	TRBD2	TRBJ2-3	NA	CASRGTSGVFTDTQYF	TGTGCCAGCAGGGGGACTAGCGGGGTATTCACAGATACGCAGTATTTT
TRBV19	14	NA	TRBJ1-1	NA	CASSISAQNTEAFF	TGTGCCAGTAGTATATCAGCACAGAACACTGAAGCTTTCTTT
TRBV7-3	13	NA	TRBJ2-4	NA	CASSLTVEAIQYF	TGTGCCAGCAGCTTAACGGTGGAGGCCATTCAGTACTTC
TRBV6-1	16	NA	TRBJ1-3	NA	CASSEFPGAAGNTIYF	TGTGCCAGCAGTGAGTTCCCGGGGGCAGCTGGAAACACCATATATTTT
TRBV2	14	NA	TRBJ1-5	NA	CASSPGQSNQPQHF	TGTGCCAGCAGCCCCGGACAGAGCAATCAGCCCCAGCATTTT
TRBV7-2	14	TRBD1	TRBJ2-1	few	CASSLSRGNNEQFF	TGTGCCAGCAGCTTAAGCAGGGGGAACAATGAGCAGTTCTTC
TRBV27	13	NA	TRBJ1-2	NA	CASSSRIFNGYTF	TGTGCCAGCAGTTCGAGGATCTTCAATGGCTACACCTTC
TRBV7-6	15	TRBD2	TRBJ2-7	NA	CASSSGRAVQNEQYF	TGTGCCAGCAGCTCGGGGAGGGCAGTCCAAAACGAGCAGTACTTC
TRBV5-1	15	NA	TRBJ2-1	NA	CASSLGPTGAYEQFF	TGCGCCAGCAGCTTGGGTCCCACGGGGGCCTATGAGCAGTTCTTC
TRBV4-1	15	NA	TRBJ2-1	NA	CASSRTGPGANEQFF	TGCGCCAGCAGCCGAACCGGACCGGGGGCGAATGAGCAGTTCTTC
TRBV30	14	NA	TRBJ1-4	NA	CAWSLPEAVEKLFF	TGTGCCTGGAGTCTCCCGGAAGCCGTCGAAAAACTGTTTTTT
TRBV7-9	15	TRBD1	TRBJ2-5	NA	CASSLSGTGEETQYF	TGTGCCAGCAGCTTAAGTGGGACAGGGGAAGAGACCCAGTACTTC
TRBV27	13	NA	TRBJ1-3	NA	CATRKLPGNTIYF	TGTGCCACCAGGAAACTACCGGGAAACACCATATATTTT
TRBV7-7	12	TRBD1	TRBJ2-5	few	CASSTSGGTQYF	TGTGCCAGCAGCACATCAGGGGGGACCCAGTACTTC
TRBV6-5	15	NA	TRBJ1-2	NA	CASTLGKGWNYGYTF	TGTGCCAGCACCTTGGGGAAGGGGTGGAACTATGGCTACACCTTC
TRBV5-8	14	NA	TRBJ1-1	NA	CASSRPTGNTEAFF	TGTGCCAGCAGCCGGCCCACAGGGAACACTGAAGCTTTCTTT
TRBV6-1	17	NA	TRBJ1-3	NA	CASSEALRGHLGNTIYF	TGTGCCAGCAGTGAAGCGCTTCGGGGACACCTAGGAAACACCATATATTTT
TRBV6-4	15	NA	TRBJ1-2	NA	CASSDTGSSNYGYTF	TGTGCCAGCAGTGATACCGGGTCCTCTAACTATGGCTACACCTTC
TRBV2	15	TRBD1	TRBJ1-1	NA	CASSDRHRGPTEAFF	TGTGCCAGCAGCGATCGCCACAGGGGGCCCACTGAAGCTTTCTTT
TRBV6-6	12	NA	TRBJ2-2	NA	CASSTPAGELFF	TGTGCCAGCAGTACCCCCGCCGGGGAGCTGTTTTTT
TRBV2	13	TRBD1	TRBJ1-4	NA	CASSRTGSEKLFF	TGTGCCAGCAGTAGGACAGGGTCTGAAAAACTGTTTTTT
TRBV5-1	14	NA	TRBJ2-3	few	CASTRTASTDTQYF	TGCGCCAGCACGCGGACAGCTAGCACAGATACGCAGTATTTT
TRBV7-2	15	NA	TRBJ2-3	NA	CASSLVAGSTDTQYF	TGTGCCAGCAGCTTAGTTGCAGGGTCCACAGATACGCAGTATTTT